Presented here are 7 T cell receptor beta chains from one specimen sequenced in a study of OX40 agonist ivuxolimab in advanced cancers. Produced via immunoSEQ multiplex PCR; TCRdb's table is partial and in-frame only. The top ten clones hold 3.5% to 4.5% of a sample with about 56,000 clones, 70% to 85% of them seen once. Specimen: CD4+ or CD8+ T cells sorted from blood, collected in a trial of the OX40 agonist ivuxolimab. Receptor source: an adult with an advanced solid tumor such as melanoma, head and neck, liver or kidney cancer.

The chain recombines TRBV4-3 with TRBJ2-3, with TRBD2 matching over 8 bases. This CDR3 region has 17 residues. CDR1 is LGHNA and CDR2 is YSLEER in the germline V gene. V shed 1 base, J shed 3 bases, and the junction held 9 bases outside the gene matches. The CDR3 reads CASSQAPGGRRTDTQYF. As DNA, the CDR3 is TGCGCCAGCAGCCAAGCCCCGGGGGGGAGGAGGACAGATACGCAGTATTTT.

This clone showed up just a few times. The genes are TRBV9 and TRBJ1-3; D ambiguous. Germline CDR1 SGDLS, CDR2 YYNGEE. Trimming took off 0 bases at V and 7 bases at J, with 17 bases between the two ends. The CDR3 is made up of 16 amino acids. The CDR3 sequence: CASSVAAGRTRNTIYF. In DNA form, the CDR3 reads TGTGCCAGCAGCGTAGCTGCAGGTAGAACTCGGAACACCATATATTTT.

The J gene is TRBJ1-2, the V gene TRBV7-3; 8 bases map to TRBD1. The CDR3 spans 15 residues. The germline gives CDR1 SGHTA, CDR2 FQGTGA. The V segment lost 5 bases and the J segment 4 bases; nucleotides outside the gene matches: 9. CDR3 residues: CASSLGQVGAYGYTF. For the CDR3, the DNA is TGTGCCAGCAGCCTGGGACAGGTGGGGGCCTATGGCTACACCTTC.

The chain carries TRBV18 and TRBJ2-7; 10 nucleotides match TRBD1. V lost 3 bases to trimming and J lost 3 bases; unmatched junction nucleotides: 2. Germline V gene data show CDR1 as KGHSH and CDR2 as LQKENI. The CDR3 length is 14 residues. Here the CDR3 DNA reads TGTGCCAGCTCACCGGACAGGGGGTACTACGAGCAGTACTTC. It specifies CASSPDRGYYEQYF.

The chain joins TRBV9 to TRBJ2-2; no definite D call. The CDR3 spans 14 residues. Germline values: CDR1 SGDLS, CDR2 YYNGEE. V lost 2 bases to trimming and J lost 10 bases, with 15 bases between them. The CDR3 region is CASSVYSAEKELFF. In DNA form, the CDR3 reads TGTGCCAGCAGCGTTTATTCGGCGGAAAAGGAGCTGTTTTTT.

The V gene is TRBV15, the J gene TRBJ1-2; D unresolved. The CDR3 sequence is 16 residues long. V was pared by 3 bases and J by 6 bases, with 20 bases between. Germline CDR1 LNHNV, CDR2 YYDKDF (reference sequence). The CDR3 region is CATSSGELPRSNGYTF. Written as DNA, the CDR3 is TGTGCCACCAGCAGCGGAGAACTCCCTCGTTCGAATGGCTACACCTTC.

The chain is built from TRBV7-6 and TRBJ1-6, with a tentative D call TRBD1 (6 bases). V dropped 5 bases and J dropped 4 bases, with 15 bases sitting between them. The CDR3 has 16 amino acids. The germline V gene has CDR1 SGHVS and CDR2 FNYEAQ. The CDR3 region has the DNA TGTGCCAGCAGCCCACAGGGTGGAGGATATAATTCACCCCTCCACTTT. The encoded protein is CASSPQGGGYNSPLHF. The whole variable domain, remainder taken from reference TRBV7-6 and TRBJ1-6, is GAGVSQSPRYKVTKRGQDVALRCDPISGHVSLYWYRQALGQGPEFLTYFNYEAQQDKSGLPNDRFSAERPEGSISTLTIQRTEQRDSAMYRCASSPQGGGYNSPLHFGNGTRLTVT.